The next 6 T cell receptor beta chains were all read from a single sample in a study of cytotoxic CD8 clonotypes in ibrutinib-treated CLL (dated by TCRdb to the early 2020s). Library method: the immunoSEQ multiplex PCR assay. This immuneACCESS table, as held by TCRdb, lists in-frame sequences with V and J called but not all clones. Of the missing ones, under half trace to an unresolved V gene in checked studies; the others have no known cause. The sample table records about 97,000 clones; 75% to 80% of these occur just once. Around 23% of the sample comes from the top ten. What this sample's time point label stands for: around 25 months on ibrutinib. The source material was PBMCs, sampled after 24 months of ibrutinib treatment. These receptors came from a human donor with chronic lymphocytic leukemia.

The rearrangement links TRBV19 to TRBJ1-5; 8 positions match TRBD1. CDR1 and CDR2 from the germline V gene are LNHDA and SQIVND (reference sequence). V dropped 3 bases and J dropped 10; count of bases not matched to a gene: 8. The CDR3 is 14 residues long. The CDR3 sequence: CASSIGRTGFPQHF. In DNA form, the CDR3 reads TGTGCCAGTAGTATCGGTAGGACAGGGTTTCCCCAGCATTTT.

V gene TRBV7-9 combines with J gene TRBJ2-7; D gene uncertain. V gave up 1 base and J gave up 3 bases, with 1 base separating them. This CDR3 has 11 residues. The germline V gene has CDR1 SEHNR and CDR2 FQNEAQ (reference sequence). In DNA form, the CDR3 reads TGTGCCAGCAGCTTAGACTACGAGCAGTACTTC. It translates to CASSLDYEQYF.

This clone has a single count. V gene TRBV7-2 combines with J gene TRBJ2-7; D gene unclear. Germline V gene sequence: CDR1 SGHTA, CDR2 FQGNSA. The CDR3 spans 11 residues. Between the trimmed V and J ends, which lost 4 bases and 6 bases, there was a span of 7 bases. CDR3 loop: CASSSSFEQYF. The CDR3 coding sequence is TGTGCCAGCAGCTCCAGCTTCGAGCAGTACTTC.

The chain employs TRBV5-1 and TRBJ2-5; 7 bases align to TRBD1. V lost 0 bases and J lost 1; bases outside the gene matches: 6. The V gene's germline CDR1 is SGHRS and CDR2 YFSETQ. CDR3 length: 16 residues. The CDR3 region is CASSLEGQIIQETQYF. The CDR3 bases are TGCGCCAGCAGCTTGGAGGGACAGATAATCCAAGAGACCCAGTACTTC.

This clone has only a few counts. This rearrangement joins TRBV18 to TRBJ1-1, with D hard to call. Trimming pared 6 bases from V and 3 bases from J, leaving 11 bases between. Looked up from germline, CDR1 is KGHSH and CDR2 is LQKENI. The CDR3 sequence is 13 residues long. The CDR3 DNA is TGTGCCAGCTCTCCCCTCGCGGACACTGAAGCTTTCTTT. Its protein product is CASSPLADTEAFF.

The V call is TRBV6-5, the J call TRBJ2-7; D call uncertain. Germline V gene data show CDR1 as MNHEY and CDR2 as SVGAGI. The CDR3 loop spans 13 amino acids. V was cut by 2 bases and J by 2 bases, with 7 bases left in between. The CDR3 protein is CASSYGRTYEQYF. CDR3 bases: TGTGCCAGCAGTTACGGACGAACCTACGAGCAGTACTTC.